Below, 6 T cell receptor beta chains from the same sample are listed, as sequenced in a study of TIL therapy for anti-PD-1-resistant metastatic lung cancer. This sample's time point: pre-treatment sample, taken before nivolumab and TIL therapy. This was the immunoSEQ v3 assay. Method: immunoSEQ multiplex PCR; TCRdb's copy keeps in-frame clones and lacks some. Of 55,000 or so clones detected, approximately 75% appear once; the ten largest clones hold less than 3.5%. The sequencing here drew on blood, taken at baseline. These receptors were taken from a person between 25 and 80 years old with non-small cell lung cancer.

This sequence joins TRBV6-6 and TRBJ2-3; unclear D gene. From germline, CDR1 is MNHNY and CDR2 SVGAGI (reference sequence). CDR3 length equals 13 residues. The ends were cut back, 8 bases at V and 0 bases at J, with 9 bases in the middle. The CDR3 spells CASLDPSTDTQYF. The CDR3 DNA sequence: TGTGCCAGCCTAGATCCTAGCACAGATACGCAGTATTTT.

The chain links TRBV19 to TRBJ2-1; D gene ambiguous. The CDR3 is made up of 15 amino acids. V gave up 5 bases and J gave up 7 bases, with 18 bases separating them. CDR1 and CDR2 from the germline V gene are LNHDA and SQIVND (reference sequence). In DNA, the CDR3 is TGTGCCAGTAGTCGTGGACCCTTCACTCCAAATGAGCAGTTCTTC. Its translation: CASSRGPFTPNEQFF.

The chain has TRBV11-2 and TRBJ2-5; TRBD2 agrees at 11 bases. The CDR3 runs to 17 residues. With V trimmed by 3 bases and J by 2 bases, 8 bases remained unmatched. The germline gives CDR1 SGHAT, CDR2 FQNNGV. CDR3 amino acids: CASSFSGSSGRQETQYF. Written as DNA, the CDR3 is TGTGCCAGCAGCTTCTCCGGGTCTAGCGGGAGGCAAGAGACCCAGTACTTC.

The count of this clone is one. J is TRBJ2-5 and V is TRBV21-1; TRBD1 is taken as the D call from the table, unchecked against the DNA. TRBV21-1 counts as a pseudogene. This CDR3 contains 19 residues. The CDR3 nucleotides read TGTGCCAGCAGCAAGTGCGTACAGGGGTGTACGCGGGGCCAAGAGACCCAGTACTTC. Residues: CASSKCVQGCTRGQETQYF.

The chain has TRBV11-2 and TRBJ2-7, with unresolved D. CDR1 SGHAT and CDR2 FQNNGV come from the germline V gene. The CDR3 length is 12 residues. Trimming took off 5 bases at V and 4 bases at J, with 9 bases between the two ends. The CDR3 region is CASSRKSYEQYF. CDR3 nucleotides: TGTGCCAGCAGCCGTAAATCGTACGAGCAGTACTTC.

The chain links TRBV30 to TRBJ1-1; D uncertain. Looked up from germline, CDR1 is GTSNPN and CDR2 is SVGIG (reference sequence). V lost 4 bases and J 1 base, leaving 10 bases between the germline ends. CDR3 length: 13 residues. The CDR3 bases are TGTGCCTGGAAATATTGGGAGAACACTGAAGCTTTCTTT. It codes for CAWKYWENTEAFF.